This is a list of T cell receptor beta chains from one sample in a study of CD8 T cells in Susac syndrome. TCRdb redid the calling of the immunoSEQ multiplex PCR reads with MiXCR, one entry per CDR3 protein. The sample records roughly 200,000 distinct CDR3 sequences, roughly nine tenths being singletons. The sequenced sample consisted of CD4+ T cells from PBMCs. These receptors were obtained from a human donor with Susac syndrome. Both conserved end residues are part of each CDR3.

V gene	J gene	CDR3 protein
TRBV3-1	TRBJ1-5	CASSQDRGDQPQHF
TRBV11-1	TRBJ2-1	CASSLTSGYNEQFF
TRBV12-5	TRBJ1-1	CASGTDRGAGNTEAFF
TRBV2	TRBJ2-4	CASSMFGGLTKNIQYF
TRBV7-3	TRBJ2-7	CASSLNGGAYEQYF
TRBV5-4	TRBJ2-3	CASSLGSLAGGTDTQYF
TRBV30	TRBJ1-1	CAWSVVQGRAFF
TRBV5-1	TRBJ2-3	CASSPAGRTDTQYF
TRBV5-1	TRBJ2-5	CATKSWGPRGETQYF
TRBV5-1	TRBJ2-5	CASSFIGDQETQYF
TRBV7-3	TRBJ1-1	CASSFGAPPTEAFF
TRBV7-2	TRBJ2-3	CASSLPHSPSDTQYF
TRBV30	TRBJ1-3	CAWRGGKTGGSGNTIYF
TRBV10-3	TRBJ2-7	CAISWTSGAYEQYF
TRBV5-1	TRBJ2-7	CASSNSYEQYF
TRBV29-1	TRBJ2-7	CSVGTDQGAIYEQYF
TRBV5-4	TRBJ2-7	CASSWTGQGSHEQYF
TRBV27	TRBJ1-2	CASSWDGGNYGYTF
TRBV5-1	TRBJ2-5	CASSTGTSRETQYF
TRBV15	TRBJ1-6	CATSRVLGANYNSPLHF
TRBV2	TRBJ1-1	CASSRDRNTEAFF
TRBV11-2	TRBJ2-7	CASSLVGTGLYEQYF
TRBV23-1	TRBJ1-5	CARWGPQHF
TRBV7-2	TRBJ2-1	CASSPRSLALNEQFF
TRBV6-1	TRBJ1-5	CASSESNRGNQPQHF
TRBV15	TRBJ2-1	CATSRGQGRYNEQFF
TRBV5-1	TRBJ2-7	CASSPLTGPTYEQYF
TRBV2	TRBJ1-6	CASSVRGGVSPLHF
TRBV3-1	TRBJ2-7	CASSQAGTYEQYF
TRBV5-1	TRBJ2-3	CASSLPSGADTQYF
TRBV5-4	TRBJ2-1	CASSEGTTNYNEQFF
TRBV20-1	TRBJ2-7	CSARERQGIQYEQYF
TRBV7-9	TRBJ1-2	CASSREGIYGYTF
TRBV27	TRBJ2-1	CASSLGQGIYNEQFF
TRBV10-3	TRBJ1-2	CAISAQTGPLDYGYTF
TRBV6-5	TRBJ2-3	CASSDRGLGTDTQYF
TRBV6-1	TRBJ2-7	CASRLSGGSQEQYF
TRBV4-1	TRBJ1-4	CASSQPGPTNEKLFF
TRBV18	TRBJ1-5	CASSIDTNQPQHF
TRBV28	TRBJ1-5	CASSYAAGNQPQHF
TRBV2	TRBJ1-5	CASSEAVGNNQPQHF
TRBV5-1	TRBJ2-5	CASSSRGGSETQYF
TRBV18	TRBJ2-2	CASSRGFGTSGELFF
TRBV25-1	TRBJ2-7	CASSEPGLYEQYF
TRBV10-3	TRBJ2-7	CAISTGTSFYEQYF
TRBV6-1	TRBJ2-2	CASRRTGGTGELFF
TRBV18	TRBJ2-7	CASSPRLDDEQYF
TRBV2	TRBJ2-7	CASSRSTGGYEQYF
TRBV9	TRBJ2-2	CASSVVRGELFF
TRBV5-1	TRBJ1-5	CASSLGTGRPQHF
TRBV20-1	TRBJ2-1	CSDLVPDRVVNEQFF